This is a list of T cell receptor beta chains from one sample in a study of control samples from healthy donors and cancer patients. TCRdb's copy holds only in-frame clones and misses some; the assay was immunoSEQ multiplex PCR. The sample holds roughly 370,000 clones, 80% to 95% seen once. The sample taken for sequencing was PBMCs. These receptors were collected from a man in his forties with head and neck cancer. CDR3s include the opening cysteine and the closing phenylalanine or tryptophan.

J | V | CDR3
TRBJ2-3 | TRBV6-2/TRBV6-3 | CASSYVRGSGTSTDTQYF
TRBJ2-3 | TRBV5-1 | CASSPYGTVGEDTQYF
TRBJ1-5 | TRBV2 | CASTWGTGHNQPQHF
TRBJ1-2 | TRBV10-3 | CAISEGRYGYTF
TRBJ2-3 | TRBV2 | CASLQGAGTDTQYF
TRBJ1-1 | TRBV9 | CASSVAAGLHTEAFF
TRBJ2-7 | TRBV7-9 | CASSRTYDRLSYEQYF
TRBJ2-2 | TRBV10-3 | CAITEGLAGAGELFF
TRBJ1-2 | TRBV7-6 | CASSLDPGHGYGYTF
TRBJ2-7 | TRBV27 | CASFKVGRVGSYEQYF
TRBJ2-7 | TRBV5-4 | CASSYGTGTHEQYF
TRBJ2-6 | TRBV5-1 | CASSTGTGRSGANVLTF
TRBJ2-3 | TRBV15 | CATSISTDTQYF
TRBJ1-1 | TRBV30 | CAWRRTANTEAFF
TRBJ1-2 | TRBV6-5 | CASSYSGQGASGYTF
TRBJ2-7 | TRBV11-2 | CASSFGTGAYEQYF
TRBJ2-5 | TRBV9 | CASSVYVKETQYF
TRBJ1-1 | TRBV5-6 | CASSPRAGRTEAFF
TRBJ1-4 | TRBV4-2 | CASSQDLIGTATNEKLFF
TRBJ2-6 | TRBV19 | CASSTLLTVNVLTF
TRBJ1-1 | TRBV29-1 | CSVEATDRVGTEAFF
TRBJ1-2 | TRBV19 | CASSSLRRAGGYTF
TRBJ2-7 | TRBV7-9 | CASSLAGRDYEQYF
TRBJ1-3 | TRBV5-4 | CASSSGQGGNTIYF
TRBJ2-2 | TRBV5-1 | CASSSNGGTPNTGELFF
TRBJ2-2 | TRBV27 | CASRSGGAPGELFF
TRBJ1-2 | TRBV5-1 | CASSSGLEGGYTF
TRBJ2-1 | TRBV9 | CASSPRQLAASYNEQFF
TRBJ2-7 | TRBV28 | CASSLNIGEQYF
TRBJ1-5 | TRBV19 | CASSIKPGSNQPQHF
TRBJ2-1 | TRBV19 | CASSSRHADEQFF
TRBJ2-7 | TRBV5-4 | CASSAGGGTYEQYF
TRBJ1-6 | TRBV10-3 | CAISEYGGKNSPLHF
TRBJ1-6 | TRBV6-5 | CASSFSDSLGGSPLHF
TRBJ2-5 | TRBV2 | CATPWGETQYF
TRBJ2-5 | TRBV5-1 | CASSLETVQETQYF
TRBJ2-7 | TRBV6-5 | CASTRTGGTYEQYF
TRBJ1-2 | TRBV28 | CASRPPSTNYGYTF
TRBJ2-7 | TRBV19 | CASSIEGTSGAYEQYF
TRBJ2-1 | TRBV5-1 | CASSTYEISGSEQFF
TRBJ2-2 | TRBV6-6 | CASSYGTAGELFF
TRBJ1-1 | TRBV19 | CASSIQGLNTEAFF
TRBJ1-1 | TRBV6-5 | CASSYSGGQADTEAFF